This T cell receptor (beta chain) was sequenced during a study of identical twins (dated by TCRdb to 2016 to 2017). Some background on the complete study: To test whether fetal clonotypes persist, this study deep-sequenced TCR alpha and beta repertoires from monozygotic twins, from unrelated adults of various ages, and from cord blood. To rule out contamination, the twin experiments were replicated at different times with different library preparation protocols. Study-wide findings and limitations: Out-of-frame TCR alpha sequences shared between twins showed an excess of low generation-probability sequences compared with coincidental sharing between unrelated individuals. Abundant cord blood beta clonotypes carried fewer insertions; young adult naive repertoires showed a weaker similar trend, while memory repertoires showed none. In monozygotic twins, out-of-frame TCR alpha sharing was systematically underestimated by recombination models, although the models agreed with sharing between unrelated individuals. Excess twin sharing in beta out-of-frame sequences was weaker because fewer shared sequences lowered the signal-to-noise ratio. Conclusions relied on cross-sectional statistical analysis, since the same donors could not be followed over many years. Invariant T cells such as MAIT and iNKT could partly confound zero-insertion analyses, although diverse VJ usage argued against such confounding for most clonotypes.

V and J are trimmed by 4 bases and 0 bases, and the gene matches miss 2 bases of the junction. The CDR3 measures 13 amino acids from cysteine to phenylalanine. Only the CDR3 region is kept as DNA, spanning 39 bases read in frame from base 1. The germline V gene (reference sequence) gives CDR1 as DFQATT and CDR2 as SNEGSKA. There are a few counts of this clonotype. The specificity of this receptor is unknown. Per-base quality was not reported, and no clone a single base away is much larger than it. Library generation was performed with 5' RACE. This sample was sequenced with an Illumina HiSeq 2000. A universal primer binding site was added through template switching, and the final cDNA carried a unique molecular identifier so that TCR cDNA molecules could be counted accurately. Specific primers in the conserved constant-segment region were used to synthesize first-strand cDNA for the TCR alpha and beta chains. To control for contamination, every cDNA library carried two barcodes: a SMART-Mk sample barcode plus Illumina barcodes. TruSeq adapter sequences along with Illumina sample barcodes were introduced in two successive PCR steps. The TCR alpha and beta cDNA libraries were sequenced on the Illumina HiSeq platform using custom primers. The original pipeline was this. Raw reads were processed with MiGEC to extract unique molecular identifiers, and MiXCR was used to determine CDR3 positions. For each individual, recombination models were inferred using an EM algorithm with the repgenHMM and IGoR tools. Shared clonotypes were analyzed with the tcR package in R, and sharing was normalized by the product of cloneset sizes. Out-of-frame nonproductive sequences were analyzed to study raw recombination free of thymic and clonal selection effects. TCRdb reprocessed the public reads (quality trimming at Q25 with fastp, clone calling with MiXCR) and kept in-frame beta chains. When rows share a CDR3 protein, they turn into one entry using the most common DNA and genes. Here the V and J calls rest on TCRdb's processing, not on the authors' analysis. Across this sample there are hundreds of thousands of distinct CDR3 sequences, with around 20% seen only once. Around 4.5% of the sample is taken by the ten largest.

All donors were healthy Caucasians. The twin cohort comprised three pairs of female monozygotic twins, all aged roughly 18 to 29 years. RNA for TCR libraries was isolated from peripheral blood mononuclear cells. Another study also made use of these data, one on T cells expressing NK-cell markers. The second paper further reports: Three sorted T-cell subsets (CD3+CD56+NKG2C+, CD3+CD56+NKG2C- and CD3+CD56-NKG2C+) from 8 or 9 donors had their TCR beta-chain repertoires profiled. Seven of the eight sequenced donors were HCMV-seropositive and one was HCMV-seronegative. In several experiments an anti-gammadeltaTCR antibody was added to restrict sorting to alphabetaTCR-expressing T cells. In six or seven donors, the dominant CD3+CD56+NKG2C+ clonotypes ranked among the top 10 CD8+ clonotypes, making up roughly 1.0-7.0% of CD8+ T cells. Those dominant clonotypes were again the most abundant among CD3+CD56-NKG2C+ cells in a few donors, at roughly 28.3-60.1%. It remained unclear whether the expanded NKG2C-expressing T cell clones were specific for HCMV antigens. All eight donors whose samples were sequenced were randomly selected healthy volunteers, three of them men and five women. HCMV serostatus was determined by detecting HCMV-specific IgG in serum with a commercial ELISA kit. For about six donors, bulk peripheral blood T-cell repertoires were also sequenced from unsorted PBMC. MIGEC was used to demultiplex reads and group reads by UMI, and MiTCR was used to assemble and quantify clonotypes. To remove erroneous sequences, TCR cDNA sequences were retained only when supported by two or more reads. The tcR package was used for downstream repertoire analysis, and clonotypes were matched between fractions using CDR3 nucleotide sequence together with V segment. VDJmatch was used to annotate antigen specificity against VDJdb, with one amino acid substitution in CDR3 allowed.

The chain is encoded by TRBV20-1 joined to TRBJ2-7; TRBD2 agrees with 8 junctional bases. The source of this sequence is a woman aged 18-29 years in good health. The sequenced sample was PBMCs. The CDR3 region reads CSAKRGSSYEQYF. The DNA sequence is given as TGCAGTGCTAAGCGGGGGAGCTCCTACGAGCAGTACTTC.